Sequencing of this T cell receptor (beta chain) was carried out in a study of blood T cells in healthy people across ages. Then a second PCR, running roughly 7 to 11 cycles, was carried out with a sample-barcoded 5' primer and a J-beta primer mix. Using its own MiXCR run on the 5' RACE reads, TCRdb lists one record per CDR3 protein. The table records hundreds of thousands of distinct CDR3 sequences, 35% to 40% of them present only once. Study-wide results and limits: Age advanced and TCR beta diversity per million T cells fell, roughly linearly. With donor CMV status unknown, expanded clonotype changes were possibly confounded. No conclusive comparison of naive versus antigen-experienced cells was possible with unsorted PBMCs.

Healthy Russian Caucasian donors spanned ages about 6 to 100 years. On this clonotype: Its matching antigen is unknown.

The length of the CDR3 is 15 residues. Germline lookup yields CDR1 LNHNV and CDR2 YYDKDF (reference sequence). V was clipped by 0 bases and J by 2 bases, with 11 bases between them. Material: blood. The TCR was taken from a man aged 18 to 35 in good health. This sequence joins TRBV15 and TRBJ2-7; no reliable D call. CDR3 nucleotide sequence: TGTGCCACCAGCAGAGATGTAGCCAGAGCCTACGAGCAGTACTTC. This translates into CATSRDVARAYEQYF.